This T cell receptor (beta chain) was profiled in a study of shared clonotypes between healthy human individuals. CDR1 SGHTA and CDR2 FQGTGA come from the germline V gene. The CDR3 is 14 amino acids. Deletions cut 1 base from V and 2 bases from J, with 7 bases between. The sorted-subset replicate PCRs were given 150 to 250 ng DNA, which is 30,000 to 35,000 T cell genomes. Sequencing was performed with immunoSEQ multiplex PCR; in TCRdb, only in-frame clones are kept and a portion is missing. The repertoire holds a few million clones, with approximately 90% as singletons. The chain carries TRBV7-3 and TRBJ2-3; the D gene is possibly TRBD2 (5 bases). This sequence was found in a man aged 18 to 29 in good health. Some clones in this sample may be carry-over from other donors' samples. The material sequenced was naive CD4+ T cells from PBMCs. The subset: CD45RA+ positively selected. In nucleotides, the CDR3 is TGTGCCAGCAGCTTAATCGGGGTCACAGATACGCAGTATTTT. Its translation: CASSLIGVTDTQYF. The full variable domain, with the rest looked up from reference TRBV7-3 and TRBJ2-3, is GAGVSQTPSNKVTEKGKYVELRCDPISGHTALYWYRQSLGQGPEFLIYFQGTGAADDSGLPNDRFFAVRPEGSVSTLKIQRTERGDSAVYLCASSLIGVTDTQYFGPGTRLTVL.